This is a list of T cell receptor beta chains from one sample in a study of response to subunit inactivated influenza vaccine. MiXCR was run by TCRdb on the RT-PCR reads, yielding one entry per CDR3 protein. The sample yields about 700,000 distinct CDR3 sequences, 12% to 15% seen once. This material consisted of PBMCs from blood, taken approximately 15 days before vaccination. The receptors originated from a man aged 45-60 years who received an inactivated influenza vaccine. The CDR3 runs from the conserved cysteine through the conserved F or W. D genes are given only for firm matches. Clone size is given for some rows only: seen once, a few or many times, or a class if the clone is expanded.

d_gene,j_gene,abundance,v_gene,CDR3aa,CDR3nt
NA,TRBJ1-6,many,TRBV2,CASNTGLGATLHF,TGTGCCAGCAACACAGGCTTGGGAGCGACCCTCCACTTT
NA,TRBJ1-2,NA,TRBV3-1,CASSPRWDSDGYTF,TGTGCCAGCAGCCCCCGATGGGACTCGGATGGCTACACCTTC
TRBD1,TRBJ1-2,NA,TRBV28,CASAPRGTWGYTF,TGTGCCAGCGCACCCAGGGGGACGTGGGGCTACACCTTC
NA,TRBJ2-3,few,TRBV29-1,CSVVNRFSTDTQYF,TGCAGCGTTGTTAACAGGTTTAGCACAGATACGCAGTATTTT
NA,TRBJ1-4,few,TRBV4-2,CASSTQFAGNEKLFF,TGTGCCAGCAGCACCCAGTTCGCCGGTAATGAAAAACTGTTTTTT
NA,TRBJ1-4,many,TRBV2,CASKPPASETTNEKLFF,TGTGCCAGCAAGCCCCCCGCCAGCGAGACAACTAATGAAAAACTGTTTTTT
NA,TRBJ1-6,few,TRBV25-1,CASSETRGTGNHSPLHF,TGTGCCAGCAGTGAAACAAGGGGTACAGGGAATCACTCACCCCTCCACTTT
NA,TRBJ2-3,many,TRBV7-2,CASSFIRPGADTQYF,TGTGCCAGCAGCTTCATTCGCCCTGGGGCAGATACGCAGTATTTT
NA,TRBJ1-1,NA,TRBV20-1,CSAKTAAVTEAFF,TGCAGTGCTAAGACCGCAGCAGTCACTGAAGCTTTCTTT
NA,TRBJ2-5,NA,TRBV7-8,CASSLGYRYLQETQYF,TGTGCCAGCAGCTTAGGGTACAGGTACCTCCAAGAGACCCAGTACTTC
TRBD1,TRBJ2-1,NA,TRBV24-1,CATSDSRTGNNEQFF,TGTGCCACCAGTGATTCTCGGACAGGGAACAATGAGCAGTTCTTC
NA,TRBJ1-1,NA,TRBV7-9,CASSFWTPLMNTEAFF,TGTGCCAGCAGCTTCTGGACACCGCTTATGAACACTGAAGCTTTCTTT
TRBD2,TRBJ2-3,few,TRBV27,CASSLSGLAGRADTQYF,TGTGCCAGCAGTTTATCCGGACTAGCGGGAAGGGCAGATACGCAGTATTTT
TRBD1,TRBJ2-2,many,TRBV11-2,CASSLENRGTGELFF,TGTGCCAGCAGCTTAGAAAACAGGGGTACCGGGGAGCTGTTTTTT
TRBD1,TRBJ2-7,NA,TRBV29-1,CSAGTGAYEQYF,TGCAGCGCCGGGACAGGAGCCTACGAGCAGTACTTC
NA,TRBJ2-7,NA,TRBV15,CATSISPTGIEQYF,TGTGCCACCAGCATCAGCCCGACGGGGATCGAGCAGTACTTC
TRBD2,TRBJ2-1,few,TRBV4-3,CASSSFLGTRNNEQFF,TGCGCCAGCAGCTCGTTCTTGGGGACTAGGAACAATGAGCAGTTCTTC
TRBD2,TRBJ2-7,many,TRBV14,CASSQDGLAGFYEQYF,TGTGCCAGCAGCCAAGATGGCCTAGCGGGCTTCTACGAGCAGTACTTC
NA,TRBJ2-1,many,TRBV9,CASSVGLVSYNEQFF,TGTGCCAGCAGCGTAGGACTAGTCTCCTACAATGAGCAGTTCTTC
NA,TRBJ2-1,NA,TRBV6-5,CASSYSDNQPQFF,TGTGCCAGCAGTTACTCGGACAATCAGCCGCAGTTCTTC
NA,TRBJ1-6,NA,TRBV5-1,CASSLALRANSPLHF,TGCGCCAGCAGCTTGGCCCTGAGGGCTAATTCACCCCTCCACTTT
NA,TRBJ2-7,many,TRBV20-1,CSAPLGRGSEQYF,TGCAGTGCTCCACTGGGCAGGGGTAGCGAGCAGTACTTC
NA,TRBJ2-4,many,TRBV5-1,CASSFQGENIQYF,TGCGCCAGCAGCTTCCAGGGTGAAAACATTCAGTACTTC